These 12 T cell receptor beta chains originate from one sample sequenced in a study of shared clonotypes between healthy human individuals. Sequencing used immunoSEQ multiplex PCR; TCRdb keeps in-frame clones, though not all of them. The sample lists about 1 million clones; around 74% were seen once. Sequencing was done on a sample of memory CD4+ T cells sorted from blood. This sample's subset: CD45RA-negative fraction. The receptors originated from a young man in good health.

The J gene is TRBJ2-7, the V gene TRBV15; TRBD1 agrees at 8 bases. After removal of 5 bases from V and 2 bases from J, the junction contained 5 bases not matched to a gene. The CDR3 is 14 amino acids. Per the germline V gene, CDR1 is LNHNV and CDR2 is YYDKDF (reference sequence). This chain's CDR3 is CATSAGGAAYEQYF. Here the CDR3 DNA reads TGTGCCACCAGCGCAGGGGGCGCCGCCTACGAGCAGTACTTC.

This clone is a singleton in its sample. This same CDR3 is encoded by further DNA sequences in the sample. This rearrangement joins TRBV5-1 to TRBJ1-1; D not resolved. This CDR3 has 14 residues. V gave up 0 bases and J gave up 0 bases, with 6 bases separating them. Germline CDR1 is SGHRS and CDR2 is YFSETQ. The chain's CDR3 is CASSLGEVNTEAFF. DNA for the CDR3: TGCGCCAGCAGCTTGGGAGAGGTGAACACTGAAGCTTTCTTT.

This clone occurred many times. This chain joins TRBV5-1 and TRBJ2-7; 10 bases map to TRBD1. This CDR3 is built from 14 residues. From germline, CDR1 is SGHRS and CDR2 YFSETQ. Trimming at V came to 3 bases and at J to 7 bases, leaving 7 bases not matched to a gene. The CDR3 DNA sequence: TGCGCCAGCAGCTCGGACAGGGGGGCATTTGAGCAGTACTTC. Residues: CASSSDRGAFEQYF.

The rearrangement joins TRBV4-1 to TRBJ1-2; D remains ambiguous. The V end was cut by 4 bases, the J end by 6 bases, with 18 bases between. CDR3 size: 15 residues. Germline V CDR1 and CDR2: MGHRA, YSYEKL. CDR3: CASSPSDGKVNGYTF. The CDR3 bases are TGCGCCAGCAGCCCAAGCGACGGTAAGGTCAATGGCTACACCTTC.

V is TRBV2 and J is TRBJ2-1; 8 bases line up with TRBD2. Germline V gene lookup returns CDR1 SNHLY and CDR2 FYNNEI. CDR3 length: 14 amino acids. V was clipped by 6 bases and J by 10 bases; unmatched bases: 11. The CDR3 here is CASSRTSSVGEQFF. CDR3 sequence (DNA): TGTGCCAGCAGCAGGACTAGCTCGGTAGGGGAGCAGTTCTTC.

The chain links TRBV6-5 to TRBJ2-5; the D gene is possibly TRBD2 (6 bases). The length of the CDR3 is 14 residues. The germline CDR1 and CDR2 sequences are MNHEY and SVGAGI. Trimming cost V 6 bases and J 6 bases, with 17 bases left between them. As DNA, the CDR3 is TGTGCCAGCAGGCACGGGGGAGAGGGAAAGACCCAGTACTTC. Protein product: CASRHGGEGKTQYF.

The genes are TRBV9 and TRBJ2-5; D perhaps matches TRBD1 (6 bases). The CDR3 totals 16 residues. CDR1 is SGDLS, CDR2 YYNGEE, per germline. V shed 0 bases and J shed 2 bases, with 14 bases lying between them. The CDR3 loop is CASSVAVQGGQETQYF. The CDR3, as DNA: TGTGCCAGCAGCGTAGCCGTTCAAGGGGGACAAGAGACCCAGTACTTC.

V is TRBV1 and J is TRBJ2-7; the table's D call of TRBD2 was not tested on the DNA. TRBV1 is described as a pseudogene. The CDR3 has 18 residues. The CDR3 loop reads CTSSQGGTSGRTAYEQYF. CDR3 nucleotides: TGCACCAGCAGCCAAGGCGGGACTAGCGGGAGGACGGCCTACGAGCAGTACTTC.

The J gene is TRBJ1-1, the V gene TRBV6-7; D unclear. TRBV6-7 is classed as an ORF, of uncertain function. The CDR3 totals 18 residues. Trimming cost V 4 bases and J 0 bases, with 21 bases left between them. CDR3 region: CASSSLIFGVPMNTEAFF. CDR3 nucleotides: TGTGCCAGCAGTTCCCTAATATTTGGGGTTCCCATGAACACTGAAGCTTTCTTT.

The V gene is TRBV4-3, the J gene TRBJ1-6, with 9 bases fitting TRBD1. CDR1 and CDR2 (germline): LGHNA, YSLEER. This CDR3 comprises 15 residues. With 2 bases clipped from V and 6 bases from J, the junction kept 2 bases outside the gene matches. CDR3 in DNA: TGCGCCAGCAGCCAAATACAGGGGGCTAATTCACCCCTCCACTTT. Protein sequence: CASSQIQGANSPLHF.

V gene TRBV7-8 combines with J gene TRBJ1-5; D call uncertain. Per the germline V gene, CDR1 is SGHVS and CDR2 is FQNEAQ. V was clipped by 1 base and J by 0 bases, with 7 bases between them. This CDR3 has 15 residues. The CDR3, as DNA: TGTGCCAGCAGCTTAGGTTGGGATAGCAATCAGCCCCAGCATTTT. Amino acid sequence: CASSLGWDSNQPQHF.

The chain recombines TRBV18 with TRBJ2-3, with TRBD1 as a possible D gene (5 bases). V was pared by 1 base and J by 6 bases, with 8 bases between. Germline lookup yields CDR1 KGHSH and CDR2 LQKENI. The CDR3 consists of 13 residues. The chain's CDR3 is CASSPLKGDTQYF. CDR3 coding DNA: TGTGCCAGCTCACCACTAAAGGGGGATACGCAGTATTTT.